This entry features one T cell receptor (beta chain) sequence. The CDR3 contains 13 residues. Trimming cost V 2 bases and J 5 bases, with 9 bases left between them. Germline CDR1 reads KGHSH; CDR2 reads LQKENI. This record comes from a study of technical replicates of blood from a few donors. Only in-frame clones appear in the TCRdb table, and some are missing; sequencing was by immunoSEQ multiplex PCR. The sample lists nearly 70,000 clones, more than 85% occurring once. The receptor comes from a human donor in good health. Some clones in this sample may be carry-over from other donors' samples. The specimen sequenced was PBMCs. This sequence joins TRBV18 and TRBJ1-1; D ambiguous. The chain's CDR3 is CASSPSVETEAFF. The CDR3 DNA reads TGTGCCAGCTCACCAAGTGTAGAGACTGAAGCTTTCTTT.